Sequencing of this T cell receptor beta chain was carried out in a study of T cells after yellow fever vaccination. Study overall: Any fraction with a low cell number was prepared using SMART-Seq v4 Ultra Low Input.

The CDR3 totals 14 residues. V lost 0 bases and J 9 bases, leaving 15 bases between the germline ends. Germline lookup yields CDR1 SGHRS and CDR2 YFSETQ. TCRdb recomputed calls from the 5' RACE reads with MiXCR, one row per CDR3 protein. The sample comprises some 300,000 distinct CDR3 sequences, under 9% of which are singletons, and over 3% rests with the top ten. This rearrangement joins TRBV5-1 to TRBJ1-1, with D perhaps TRBD1 (6 bases). Source: CD4+ T cells sorted from PBMCs, taken 5 days after the yellow fever booster vaccination. The sequence derives from a man younger than 30 who received the YFV17D yellow fever vaccine. CDR3 bases: TGCGCCAGCAGCTTGGGGACCTGGACAGATAAAGCTTTCTTT. Protein: CASSLGTWTDKAFF.